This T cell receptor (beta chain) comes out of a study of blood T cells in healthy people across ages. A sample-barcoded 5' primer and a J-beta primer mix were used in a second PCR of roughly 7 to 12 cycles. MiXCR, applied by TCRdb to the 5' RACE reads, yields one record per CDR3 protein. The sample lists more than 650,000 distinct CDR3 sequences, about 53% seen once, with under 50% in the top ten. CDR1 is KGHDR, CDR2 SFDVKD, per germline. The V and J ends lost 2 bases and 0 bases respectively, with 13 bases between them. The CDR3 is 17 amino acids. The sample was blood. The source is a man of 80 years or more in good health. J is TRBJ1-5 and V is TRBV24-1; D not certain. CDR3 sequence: CATSDSSGRNSNQPQHF. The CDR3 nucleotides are TGTGCCACCAGTGATTCGTCCGGGCGGAATAGCAATCAGCCCCAGCATTTT.